The clone carrying this TCR beta chain occurred many times. TCRdb redid the calling of the RT-PCR reads with MiXCR, one entry per CDR3 protein. Of about 700,000 distinct CDR3 sequences listed, 14% were seen once; the top ten hold 3.6%. Trimming shortened V by 4 bases and J by 2 bases, and 15 bases separated the two germline ends. The CDR3 is made up of 15 amino acids. The germline V gene has CDR1 MNHEY and CDR2 SVGAGI. This TCR came from a female donor in good health, serving as a healthy control. The chain uses TRBV6-5 and TRBJ2-7; tentative D call: TRBD1 (8 bases). The sample taken for sequencing was memory CD4+ T cells from blood. The CDR3 DNA reads TGTGCCAGCAGTTCTCACAGGGGGGGAACCTACGAGCAGTACTTC. It codes for CASSSHRGGTYEQYF.